This TCR beta chain was sequenced during a study of blood T cells in healthy people across ages. The use of a sample-barcoded 5' primer and a J-beta primer mix characterized a second PCR of about 7 to 12 cycles. Each TCR beta cDNA got a 12-nucleotide random molecular identifier. Every individual sample yielded 2.5 million or more paired-end reads (each containing CDR3). TCRdb used MiXCR to reprocess the 5' RACE reads, holding one entry per CDR3 protein. Of 550,000 to 650,000 distinct CDR3 sequences in the sample, around 31% are singletons; the top ten hold around 16%. This clonotype was recorded a few times. The CDR3 is 10 residues long. Germline values: CDR1 LNHDA, CDR2 SQIVND (reference sequence). V was cut by 4 bases and J by 6 bases, with 1 base left in between.

V is TRBV19 and J is TRBJ2-1; D call uncertain. The sample comprised blood. This receptor was identified in a woman of 80 years or more in good health. CDR3 protein: CASSSNEQFF. The CDR3 region has the DNA TGTGCCAGTAGTAGCAATGAGCAGTTCTTC.